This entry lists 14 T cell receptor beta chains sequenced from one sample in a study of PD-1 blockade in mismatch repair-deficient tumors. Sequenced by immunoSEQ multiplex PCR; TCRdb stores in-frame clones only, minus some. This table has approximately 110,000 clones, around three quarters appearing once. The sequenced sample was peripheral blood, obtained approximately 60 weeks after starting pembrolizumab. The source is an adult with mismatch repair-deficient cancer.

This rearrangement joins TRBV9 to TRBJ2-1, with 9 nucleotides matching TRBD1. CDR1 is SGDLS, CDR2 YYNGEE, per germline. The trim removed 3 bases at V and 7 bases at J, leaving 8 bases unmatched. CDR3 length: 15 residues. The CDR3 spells CASSAQGQGENEQFF. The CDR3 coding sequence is TGTGCCAGCAGCGCCCAGGGACAGGGTGAGAATGAGCAGTTCTTC.

CDR3 nucleotide sequence: TGTGCCAGCAGCCAAGATCTGGTAAGGGGGCGTTTAATGGAAGATCAGCCCCAGCATTTT. Translation gives CASSQDLVRGRLMEDQPQHF. The gene calls are TRBV4-2 and TRBJ1-5; 7 bases are shared with TRBD1. Germline V CDR1 and CDR2: LGHNA, YNFKEQ. V was clipped by 0 bases and J by 5 bases; unmatched bases: 19. This CDR3 is 20 amino acids long.

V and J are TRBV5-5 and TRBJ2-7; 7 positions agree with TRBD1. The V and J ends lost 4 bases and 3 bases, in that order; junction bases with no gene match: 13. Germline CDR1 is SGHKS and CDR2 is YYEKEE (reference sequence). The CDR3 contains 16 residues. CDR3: CASSEGVNRGIYEQYF. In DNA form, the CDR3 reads TGTGCCAGCAGCGAAGGAGTTAACAGGGGAATCTACGAGCAGTACTTC.

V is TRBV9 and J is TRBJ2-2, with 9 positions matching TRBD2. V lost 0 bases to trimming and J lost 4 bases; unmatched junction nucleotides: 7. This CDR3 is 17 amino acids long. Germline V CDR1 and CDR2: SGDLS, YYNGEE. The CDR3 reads CASSVGLAGTATGELFF. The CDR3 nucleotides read TGTGCCAGCAGCGTAGGGCTAGCGGGAACAGCCACCGGGGAGCTGTTTTTT. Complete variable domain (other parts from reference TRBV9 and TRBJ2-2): DSGVTQTPKHLITATGQRVTLRCSPRSGDLSVYWYQQSLDQGLQFLIQYYNGEERAKGNILERFSAQQFPDLHSELNLSSLELGDSALYFCASSVGLAGTATGELFFGEGSRLTVL.

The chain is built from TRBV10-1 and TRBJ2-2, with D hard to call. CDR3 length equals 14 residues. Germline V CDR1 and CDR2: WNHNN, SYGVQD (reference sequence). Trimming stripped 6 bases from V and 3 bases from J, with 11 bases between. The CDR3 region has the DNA TGCGCCAGCAGGGACCGGGTCGACACCGGGGAGCTGTTTTTT. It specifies CASRDRVDTGELFF.

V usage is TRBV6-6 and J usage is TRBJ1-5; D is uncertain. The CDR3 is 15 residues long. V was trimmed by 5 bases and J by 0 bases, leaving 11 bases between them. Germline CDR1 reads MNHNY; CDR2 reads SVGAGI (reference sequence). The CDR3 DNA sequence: TGTGCCAGCAGTCTAACAACGGATAGCAATCAGCCCCAGCATTTT. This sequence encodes CASSLTTDSNQPQHF.

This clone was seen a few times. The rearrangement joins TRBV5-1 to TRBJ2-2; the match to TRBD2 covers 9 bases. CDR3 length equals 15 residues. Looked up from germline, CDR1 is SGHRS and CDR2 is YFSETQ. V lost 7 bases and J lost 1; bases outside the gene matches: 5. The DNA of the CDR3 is TGCGCCAGCCGAAAGACTAGCGGGAACACCGGGGAGCTGTTTTTT. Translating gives CASRKTSGNTGELFF.

The CDR3 region is CASKKEAPNQPQHF. CDR3 bases: TGTGCCAGCAAGAAAGAGGCCCCCAATCAGCCCCAGCATTTT. V and J are TRBV2 and TRBJ1-5; no reliable D call. V gave up 7 bases and J gave up 3 bases, with 13 bases separating them. The CDR3 spans 14 residues. The germline V gene encodes CDR1 SNHLY and CDR2 FYNNEI.

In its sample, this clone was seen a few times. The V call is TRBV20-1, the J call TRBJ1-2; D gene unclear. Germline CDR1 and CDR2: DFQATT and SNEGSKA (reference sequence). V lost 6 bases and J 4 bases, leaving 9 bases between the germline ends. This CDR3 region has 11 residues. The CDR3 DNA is TGCAGTGCAAACAGAGTCTATGGCTACACCTTC. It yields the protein CSANRVYGYTF.

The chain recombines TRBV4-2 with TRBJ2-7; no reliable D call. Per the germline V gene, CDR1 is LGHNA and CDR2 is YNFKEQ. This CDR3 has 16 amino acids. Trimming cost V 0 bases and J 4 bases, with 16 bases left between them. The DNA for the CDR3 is TGTGCCAGCAGCCAAGATCTGGACCACACGCGGTACGAGCAGTACTTC. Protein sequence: CASSQDLDHTRYEQYF.

CDR3 in DNA: TGTGCCAGCGGACCGGGACAGGGGGGATACACCATATATTTT. Amino acids: CASGPGQGGYTIYF. The chain is built from TRBV7-9 and TRBJ1-3; TRBD1 agrees at 11 bases. V gave up 8 bases and J gave up 8 bases; unmatched junction bases: 8. The CDR3 totals 14 residues. Per germline, CDR1 SEHNR and CDR2 FQNEAQ (reference sequence).

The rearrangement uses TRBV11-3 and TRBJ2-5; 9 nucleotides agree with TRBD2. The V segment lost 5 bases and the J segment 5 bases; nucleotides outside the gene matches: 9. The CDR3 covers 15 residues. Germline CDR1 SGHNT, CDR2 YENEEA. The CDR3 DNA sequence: TGTGCCAGCAGCCCACTAGCGGGCCTGAGGGAGACCCAGTACTTC. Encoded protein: CASSPLAGLRETQYF. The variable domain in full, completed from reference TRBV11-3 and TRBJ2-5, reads EAGVVQSPRYKIIEKKQPVAFWCNPISGHNTLYWYLQNLGQGPELLIRYENEEAVDDSQLPKDRFSAERLKGVDSTLKIQPAELGDSAVYLCASSPLAGLRETQYFGPGTRLLVL.

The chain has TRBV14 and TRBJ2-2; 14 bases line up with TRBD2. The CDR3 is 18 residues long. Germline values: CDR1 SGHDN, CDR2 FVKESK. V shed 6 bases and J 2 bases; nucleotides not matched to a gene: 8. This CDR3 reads CASSRYGTSGGNTGELFF. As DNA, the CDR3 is TGTGCCAGCAGTCGTTATGGGACTAGCGGGGGAAACACCGGGGAGCTGTTTTTT. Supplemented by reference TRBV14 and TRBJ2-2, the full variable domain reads EAGVTQFPSHSVIEKGQTVTLRCDPISGHDNLYWYRRVMGKEIKFLLHFVKESKQDESGMPNNRFLAERTGGTYSTLKVQPAELEDSGVYFCASSRYGTSGGNTGELFFGEGSRLTVL.

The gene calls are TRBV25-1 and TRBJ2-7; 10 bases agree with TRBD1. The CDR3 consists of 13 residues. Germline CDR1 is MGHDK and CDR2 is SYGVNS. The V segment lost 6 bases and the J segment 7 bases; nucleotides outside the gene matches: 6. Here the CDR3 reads CASRRTGGGEQYF. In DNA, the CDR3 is TGTGCCAGCAGACGGACAGGGGGGGGTGAGCAGTACTTC.